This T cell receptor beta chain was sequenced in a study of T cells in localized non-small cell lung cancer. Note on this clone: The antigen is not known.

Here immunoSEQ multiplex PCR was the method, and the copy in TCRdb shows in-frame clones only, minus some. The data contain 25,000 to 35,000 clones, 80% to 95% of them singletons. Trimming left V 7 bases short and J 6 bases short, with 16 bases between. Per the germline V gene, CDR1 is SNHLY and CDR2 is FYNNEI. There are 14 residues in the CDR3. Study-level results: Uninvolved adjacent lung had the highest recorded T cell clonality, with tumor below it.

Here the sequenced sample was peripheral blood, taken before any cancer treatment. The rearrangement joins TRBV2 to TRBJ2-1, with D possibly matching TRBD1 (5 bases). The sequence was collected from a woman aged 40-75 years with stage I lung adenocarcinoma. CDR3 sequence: CASTPRIRANEQFF. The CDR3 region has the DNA TGTGCCAGCACCCCCCGGATCAGGGCCAATGAGCAGTTCTTC.